Shown below are 26 T cell receptor beta chains from a single sample sequenced in a study of tumor-infiltrating lymphocytes in oesophageal squamous cell carcinoma. TCRdb re-called the PCR reads through MiXCR, storing one row per CDR3 protein. There are approximately 8,700 distinct CDR3 sequences in the sample; around 64% occur only once, and about a third lies in the top ten. The sequenced material came from esophageal tumor tissue. These receptors were obtained from a female donor with esophageal squamous cell carcinoma.

The V gene is TRBV6-2 or TRBV6-3, the J gene TRBJ2-5; TRBD1 matches 7 bases. Judging by the DNA end, TRBJ1-2 fits better; the J call may be wrong. The germline CDR1 and CDR2 sequences are MNHEY and SVGEGT. The CDR3 totals 15 residues. The CDR3 protein is CASSLEFGTAYGYTF. In nucleotides, the CDR3 is TGTGCCAGCAGTCTTGAGTTCGGGACAGCCTATGGCTACACCTTC.

The V gene is TRBV7-2, the J gene TRBJ2-7; tentatively, D is TRBD1 (6 bases). The last part of the DNA fits TRBJ2-1 better; the J call may be wrong. The CDR3 is made up of 17 amino acids. CDR1 and CDR2 (germline): SGHTA, FQGNSA. As DNA, the CDR3 is TGTGCCAGCAGCTTAGTGGGTGGTCAGGGGATGGGCGATGAGCAGTTCTTC. As protein: CASSLVGGQGMGDEQFF.

This chain connects TRBV7-3 to TRBJ2-3, with D perhaps TRBD2 (6 bases). The DNA end favors TRBJ2-7, so the J call may be wrong. Germline values: CDR1 SGHTA, CDR2 FQGTGA. The CDR3 runs 13 residues. The CDR3: CASSFGGNYEQYF. The CDR3 DNA sequence: TGTGCCAGCAGCTTTGGCGGGAACTACGAGCAGTACTTC.

V gene TRBV7-2 combines with J gene TRBJ2-7; 10 bases line up with TRBD2. TRBJ2-5 matches the DNA end more closely, so the J call is doubtful. This CDR3 is built from 17 residues. The germline V gene encodes CDR1 SGHTA and CDR2 FQGNSA. This CDR3 is CASSLAWRLAGQETQYF. The CDR3 coding sequence is TGTGCCAGCAGCTTAGCGTGGAGACTAGCGGGTCAAGAGACCCAGTACTTC.

The J gene is TRBJ2-7, the V gene TRBV7-3; D is perhaps TRBD2 (5 bases). The length of the CDR3 is 12 residues. V was clipped by 5 bases and J by 6 bases, with 11 bases between them. Germline V gene data show CDR1 as SGHTA and CDR2 as FQGTGA. The DNA for the CDR3 is TGTGCCAGCAGCCCCTCCGGGGTCGAGCAGTACTTC. Protein sequence: CASSPSGVEQYF.

This clonotype has more than one count but fewer than ten. This chain links TRBV7-8 with TRBJ1-1; D may be TRBD1 (5 bases). V was pared by 1 base and J by 3 bases, with 15 bases between. CDR3 length: 16 amino acids. The germline V gene has CDR1 SGHVS and CDR2 FQNEAQ. CDR3 in DNA: TGTGCCAGCAGCTTAGGTTCGAGGGGTAGGGACACTGAAGCTTTCTTT. Amino acid sequence: CASSLGSRGRDTEAFF. Full variable domain (missing parts from reference TRBV7-8 and TRBJ1-1): GAGVSQSPRYKVAKRGQDVALRCDPISGHVSLFWYQQALGQGPEFLTYFQNEAQLDKSGLPSDRFFAERPEGSVSTLKIQRTQQEDSAVYLCASSLGSRGRDTEAFFGQGTRLTVV.

The chain employs TRBV6-9 and TRBJ2-7; TRBD1 might be the D (6 bases). V dropped 4 bases and J dropped 1 base, with 11 bases sitting between them. Germline loops: CDR1 MNHGY, CDR2 SVAAGI. This CDR3 has 14 amino acids. CDR3 loop: CASSSGTRSYEQYF. CDR3 coding DNA: TGTGCCAGCAGTTCCGGGACACGATCCTACGAGCAGTACTTC.

The V and J genes are TRBV6-9 and TRBJ2-6; D tentatively fits TRBD1 or TRBD2 (6 bases each). The last part of the DNA fits TRBJ2-7 better; the J call may be wrong. CDR3 size: 17 residues. CDR1 is MNHGY and CDR2 is SVAAGI in the germline V gene. The CDR3: CASSSPSEGGKAYEQYF. CDR3 DNA sequence: TGTGCCAGCAGTTCCCCTTCTGAGGGGGGAAAGGCCTACGAGCAGTACTTC.

This clonotype was recorded once. The germline gene is not matched at one end of the junction; a read error may be the cause. CDR3 protein: CASSFGSPLHF. CDR3 nucleotide sequence: TGTGCCAGCAGCTTCGGTTCACCCCTCCACTTC. The rearrangement uses TRBV11-2 and TRBJ2-4; D unresolved. The CDR3 extends over 11 amino acids. Germline CDR1 and CDR2: SGHAT and FQNNGV.

This chain connects TRBV7-2 to TRBJ2-3; the match to TRBD2 covers 8 bases. With the DNA end fitting TRBJ2-1 better, the J assignment may be wrong. Germline V CDR1 and CDR2: SGHTA, FQGNSA. CDR3 length: 14 residues. CDR3 DNA sequence: TGTGCCAGCAGCCCCTTTAGGCGGGAGGTGGAGCAGTTCTTC. Its translation is CASSPFRREVEQFF.

V gene TRBV6-6 combines with J gene TRBJ2-3; TRBD1 agrees at 7 bases. The J call may be in error: the DNA end matches TRBJ2-7 better. The CDR3 sequence is 14 residues long. Germline lookup yields CDR1 MNHNY and CDR2 SVGAGI (reference sequence). CDR3 nucleotides: TGTGCCAGCAGGAAGACAGGGCTTTTTTACGAGCAGTACTTC. It is translated as CASRKTGLFYEQYF.

The rearrangement uses TRBV7-2 and TRBJ1-5, with 7 bases that match TRBD1. V shed 0 bases and J 4 bases; nucleotides not matched to a gene: 3. The CDR3 covers 15 residues. Germline CDR1 SGHTA, CDR2 FQGNSA. In DNA form, the CDR3 reads TGTGCCAGCAGCTTAGCAGGGGGCGGGAATCAGCCCCAGCATTTT. This codes for CASSLAGGGNQPQHF.

This clonotype was seen at least ten times. In DNA form, the CDR3 reads TGTGCCATCAGTGAGCCCTATCAAGAGACCCAGTACTTC. It encodes CAISEPYQETQYF. V and J are TRBV10-3 and TRBJ2-5, with D hard to call. CDR1 is ENHRY, CDR2 SYGVKD, per germline. V lost 2 bases and J lost 2, with 6 bases in between. The CDR3 is made up of 13 amino acids.

For the CDR3, the DNA is TGTGCCAGCAGTGAAGCGGGGCGGGGGGCCCTCGGGCAGTATTTT. Amino acid sequence: CASSEAGRGALGQYF. The J gene is TRBJ2-5, the V gene TRBV6-1, with 8 nucleotides matching TRBD2. The end of the DNA fits TRBJ2-3 better, so the J call may be wrong. The CDR3 extends over 15 amino acids. Per germline, CDR1 MNHNS and CDR2 SASEGT.

The J gene is TRBJ1-1, the V gene TRBV4-1, with D maybe TRBD1 (6 bases). Germline lookup yields CDR1 MGHRA and CDR2 YSYEKL. V lost 0 bases and J 0 bases, leaving 23 bases between the germline ends. CDR3 length: 20 amino acids. CDR3 loop: CASSQDFIGAGGLMNTEAFF. The CDR3, as DNA: TGCGCCAGCAGCCAAGATTTTATTGGGGCGGGGGGGCTTATGAACACTGAAGCTTTCTTT.

Only a few counts were recorded for this clonotype. The chain links TRBV7-9 to TRBJ2-1; D call uncertain. The DNA matches TRBJ2-7 better at its end, which makes the J call doubtful. The germline gives CDR1 SEHNR, CDR2 FQNEAQ (reference sequence). This CDR3 region has 12 residues. The DNA for the CDR3 is TGTGCCAGCAGCTTTAAAGCCTACGAGCAGTACTTC. This codes for CASSFKAYEQYF.

Judged by abundance, this clonotype is hyperexpanded. The gene calls are TRBV6-6 and TRBJ1-2, with 9 bases lining up with TRBD1. The CDR3 is 15 amino acids. J lost 6 bases, V lost 0 bases, and 5 bases had no gene match. Germline V gene lookup returns CDR1 MNHNY and CDR2 SVGAGI (reference sequence). DNA of the CDR3: TGTGCCAGCAGTTACTCCGCAGGACAGGGGAATGGCTACACCTTC. Translation gives CASSYSAGQGNGYTF.

The V and J genes are TRBV11-2 and TRBJ2-3; TRBD2 agrees at 11 bases. The V and J ends lost 3 bases and 0 bases, in that order; junction bases with no gene match: 2. The CDR3 is 16 residues long. Germline V gene lookup returns CDR1 SGHAT and CDR2 FQNNGV. CDR3 coding DNA: TGTGCCAGCAGCTTGACTAGCGGGGCTAGCACAGATACGCAGTATTTT. It is translated as CASSLTSGASTDTQYF.

By share, this clonotype ranks as medium-sized. At one of its ends the junction is not consistent with the germline gene, which may arise from a read error. This sequence joins TRBV7-2 and TRBJ2-7; 7 positions agree with TRBD2. Germline values: CDR1 SGHTA, CDR2 FQGNSA. This CDR3 has 14 amino acids. The CDR3 is CASTLAAGANEQYF. CDR3 nucleotides: TGTGCCAGCACCTTAGCGGCGGGAGCGAACGAGCAGTACTTC.

The rearrangement links TRBV7-3 to TRBJ2-7; 9 bases are shared with TRBD2. Per the germline V gene, CDR1 is SGHTA and CDR2 is FQGTGA. The CDR3 runs to 13 residues. Losses at the gene ends were 4 bases for V and 5 bases for J; bases not matched to a gene: 3. CDR3 protein: CASSSGLAHEQYF. For the CDR3, the DNA is TGTGCCAGCAGCTCGGGACTAGCCCACGAGCAGTACTTC.

The rearrangement links TRBV11-2 to TRBJ2-3, with D possibly TRBD1 on 6 matching bases. Matching the DNA end better, TRBJ1-1 makes the J call doubtful. CDR1 and CDR2 (germline): SGHAT, FQNNGV. This CDR3 contains 15 residues. CDR3: CASTRAPTGNTEAFF. CDR3 DNA sequence: TGTGCCAGCACCAGAGCCCCGACAGGAAACACTGAAGCTTTCTTT.

This chain joins TRBV7-2 and TRBJ2-1, with 9 bases that match TRBD2. The V gene end was trimmed by 4 bases and the J gene end by 8 bases; junction bases not matched to a gene: 6. The germline V gene encodes CDR1 SGHTA and CDR2 FQGNSA. CDR3 length: 14 amino acids. The CDR3 here is CASSSAGGPYEQFF. For the CDR3, the DNA is TGTGCCAGCAGCTCAGCGGGGGGCCCGTATGAGCAGTTCTTC.

This clonotype is a singleton in its sample. V and J are TRBV7-8 and TRBJ1-5; D unclear. Germline CDR1 is SGHVS and CDR2 is FQNEAQ. This CDR3 spans 13 amino acids. Trimming removed 5 bases from V and 5 bases from J, with 10 bases in between. DNA for the CDR3: TGTGCCAGCAGCCCAGATCTGGATCAGCCCCAGCATTTT. Residues: CASSPDLDQPQHF.

The V and J genes are TRBV6-6 and TRBJ2-1; no reliable D call. The CDR3 totals 12 residues. V lost 0 bases and J lost 7, with 4 bases in between. Germline loops: CDR1 MNHNY, CDR2 SVGAGI (reference sequence). The CDR3 region is CASSYSPNEQFF. The CDR3 DNA follows: TGTGCCAGCAGTTACTCACCTAATGAGCAGTTCTTC.

This clonotype was seen only a few times. V is TRBV7-8 and J is TRBJ2-7; no firm D call. Deletions cut 5 bases from V and 2 bases from J, with 7 bases between. Per the germline V gene, CDR1 is SGHVS and CDR2 is FQNEAQ. The CDR3 has 12 amino acids. This CDR3 reads CASSRGPYEQYF. CDR3 nucleotides: TGTGCCAGCAGCAGAGGCCCCTACGAGCAGTACTTC. Together with reference TRBV7-8 and TRBJ2-7, the CDR3 gives the full variable domain: GAGVSQSPRYKVAKRGQDVALRCDPISGHVSLFWYQQALGQGPEFLTYFQNEAQLDKSGLPSDRFFAERPEGSVSTLKIQRTQQEDSAVYLCASSRGPYEQYFGPGTRLTVT.

This chain uses TRBV11-3 with TRBJ2-2, with TRBD2 matching over 8 bases. The CDR3 sequence is 15 residues long. Looked up from germline, CDR1 is SGHNT and CDR2 is YENEEA. The V gene end was trimmed by 6 bases and the J gene end by 7 bases; junction bases not matched to a gene: 10. This CDR3 is CASRVSGGAIGELFF. CDR3 coding DNA: TGTGCCAGCAGGGTATCGGGGGGGGCCATCGGGGAGCTGTTTTTT.